Given below is one TCR beta chain in context. Which antigen it targets is not known. Per-base quality was not reported, and no clone a single base away is much larger than it. Each collaborating institution followed its own protocols to collect whole blood in K2EDTA tubes. For TCRbeta analysis, collaborator samples were shipped as frozen whole blood, as isolated PBMCs, or as DNA extracted from either sample type. The entry originates in a study of blood T cell repertoires in COVID-19 (dated by TCRdb to the early 2020s). Some background on the complete study: Samples from collaborators originated in the United States, Italy and Spain and spanned both the acute and convalescent phases of COVID-19. The samples were drawn from two sources: the first 160 participants of the ongoing ImmuneRACE study, and 1,000 to 1,500 subjects contributed by 6 global collaborators. The dataset comprised deeply sampled blood TCRbeta repertoires from subjects exposed to, actively infected with, or recovered from COVID-19. Where available, HLA class I and class II types were obtained from metadata supplied by the sample provider rather than from assay-based typing. A de-identified subject ID, COVID-19 status, age in years and sex were almost always included in the sample metadata. The repertoires were made available in a free public database intended to serve as a resource for research on the immune response to SARS-CoV-2. The material from the prospective study consisted of cDNA or gDNA derived from T cells, B-cell-depleted T cells, or PBMCs.

V is clipped by 4 bases and J by 0 bases, and the sequence between their germline boundaries is 15 bases long. In the germline V gene (reference sequence), CDR1 corresponds to LNHDA and CDR2 to SQIVND. From cysteine to phenylalanine, the CDR3 is 17 amino acids long. This entry keeps only the CDR3 DNA: 51 bases, framed from base 1. TCRbeta CDR3 regions were amplified from genomic DNA by means of the immunoSEQ Assay, a bias-controlled multiplex PCR. The authors' analysis ran thus. The number of nucleated cells in each sample was estimated from the amplification of reference gene primers within the assay. To quantify the absolute abundance of each unique TCRbeta CDR3 rearrangement, sequence reads were collapsed and filtered. For each sample, productive Simpson clonality was calculated as the square root of Simpson's diversity index over productive rearrangements. Sourced from immuneACCESS, this table was stored by TCRdb with only in-frame sequences that have V and J called. A share of the clones is absent; for the studies checked, an unresolved V gene accounts for under half, and the remainder has no known explanation. That table gives V, J and clone size, and the DNA gave D and trimming. The sample includes more than 300,000 clones, with around 83% observed a single time. Approximately 1.3% of the sample comes from the top ten.

General findings and caveats noted by the study authors: How much clinical and demographic metadata was included differed by source and by participant, and the metadata was provided uncurated.

Sequencing input: peripheral blood. The origin of this receptor is a woman between 50 and 59 years old with acute or convalescent COVID-19. The sequence joins TRBV19 to TRBJ2-2; the D gene is unclear. The CDR3 region has the sequence CASSTLLTVTNTGELFF. The nucleotide sequence is given as TGTGCCAGTAGTACCCTTCTAACAGTTACGAACACCGGGGAGCTGTTTTTT.